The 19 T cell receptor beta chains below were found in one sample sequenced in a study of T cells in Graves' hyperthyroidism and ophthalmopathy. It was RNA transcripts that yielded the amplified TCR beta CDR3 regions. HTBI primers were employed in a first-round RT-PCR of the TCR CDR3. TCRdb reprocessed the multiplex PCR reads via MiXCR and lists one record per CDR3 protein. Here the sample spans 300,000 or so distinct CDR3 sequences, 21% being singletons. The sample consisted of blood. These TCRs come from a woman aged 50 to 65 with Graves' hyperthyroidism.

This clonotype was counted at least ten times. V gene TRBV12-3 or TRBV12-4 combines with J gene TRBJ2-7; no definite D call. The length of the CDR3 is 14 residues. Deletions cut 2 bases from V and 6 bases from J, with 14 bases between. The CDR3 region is CASSLRPSLGEQYF. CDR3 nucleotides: TGTGCCAGCAGTTTAAGGCCCAGCCTTGGCGAGCAGTACTTC.

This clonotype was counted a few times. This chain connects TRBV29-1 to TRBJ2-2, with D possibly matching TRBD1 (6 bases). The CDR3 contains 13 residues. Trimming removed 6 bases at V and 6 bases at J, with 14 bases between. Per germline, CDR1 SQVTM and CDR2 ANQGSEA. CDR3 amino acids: CSVPGQQPGELFF. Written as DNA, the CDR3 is TGCAGCGTCCCCGGACAGCAACCCGGGGAGCTGTTTTTT.

CDR3 sequence: CASSQVGTANEQYF. In DNA form, the CDR3 reads TGTGCCAGCAGCCAGGTGGGCACGGCCAATGAGCAGTACTTC. The rearrangement joins TRBV5-6 to TRBJ2-1; no clear D. The assigned J gene may be wrong: the sequence end matches TRBJ2-7 better. The CDR3 runs to 14 residues. Germline V lookup: CDR1 SGHDT, CDR2 YYEEEE.

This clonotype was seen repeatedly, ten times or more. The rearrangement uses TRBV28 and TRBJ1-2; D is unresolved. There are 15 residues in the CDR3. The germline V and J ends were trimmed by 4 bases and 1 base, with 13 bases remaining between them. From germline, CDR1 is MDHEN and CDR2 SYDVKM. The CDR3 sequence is CASSWTDSFNYGYTF. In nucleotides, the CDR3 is TGTGCCAGCAGTTGGACGGATTCTTTTAACTATGGCTACACCTTC.

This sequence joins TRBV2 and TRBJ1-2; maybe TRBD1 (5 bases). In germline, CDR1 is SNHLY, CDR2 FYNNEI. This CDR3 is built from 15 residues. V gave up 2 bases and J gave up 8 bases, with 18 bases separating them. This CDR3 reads CASSEWGSVSDGYTF. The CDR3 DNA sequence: TGTGCCAGCAGTGAATGGGGGAGCGTGTCCGACGGCTACACCTTC.

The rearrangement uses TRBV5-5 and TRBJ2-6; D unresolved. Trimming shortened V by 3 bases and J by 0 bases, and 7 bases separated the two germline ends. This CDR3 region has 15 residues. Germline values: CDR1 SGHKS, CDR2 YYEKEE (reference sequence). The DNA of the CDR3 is TGTGCCAGCAGCTCCAAGTACTCTGGGGCCAACGTCCTGACTTTC. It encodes CASSSKYSGANVLTF.

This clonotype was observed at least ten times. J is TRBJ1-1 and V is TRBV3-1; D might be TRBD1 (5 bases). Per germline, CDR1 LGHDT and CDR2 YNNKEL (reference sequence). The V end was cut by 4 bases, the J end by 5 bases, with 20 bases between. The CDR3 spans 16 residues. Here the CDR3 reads CASSLTGPTGRTEAFF. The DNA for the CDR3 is TGTGCCAGCAGCCTAACAGGTCCTACGGGGAGGACTGAAGCTTTCTTT.

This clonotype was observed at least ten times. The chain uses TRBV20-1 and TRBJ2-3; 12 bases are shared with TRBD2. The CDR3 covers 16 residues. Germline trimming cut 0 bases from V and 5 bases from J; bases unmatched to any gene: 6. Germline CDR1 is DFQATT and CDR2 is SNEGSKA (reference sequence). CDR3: CSARDGLAGKVDTQYF. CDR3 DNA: TGCAGTGCTAGAGATGGACTAGCGGGAAAGGTAGATACGCAGTATTTT.

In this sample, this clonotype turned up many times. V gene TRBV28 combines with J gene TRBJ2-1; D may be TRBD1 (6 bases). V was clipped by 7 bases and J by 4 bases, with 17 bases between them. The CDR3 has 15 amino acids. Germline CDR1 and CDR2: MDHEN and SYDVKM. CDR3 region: CASNPRGTFYNEQFF. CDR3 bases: TGTGCCAGCAACCCACGTGGGACATTTTACAATGAGCAGTTCTTC. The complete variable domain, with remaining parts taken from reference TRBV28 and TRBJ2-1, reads DVKVTQSSRYLVKRTGEKVFLECVQDMDHENMFWYRQDPGLGLRLIYFSYDVKMKEKGDIPEGYSVSREKKERFSLILESASTNQTSMYLCASNPRGTFYNEQFFGPGTRLTVL.

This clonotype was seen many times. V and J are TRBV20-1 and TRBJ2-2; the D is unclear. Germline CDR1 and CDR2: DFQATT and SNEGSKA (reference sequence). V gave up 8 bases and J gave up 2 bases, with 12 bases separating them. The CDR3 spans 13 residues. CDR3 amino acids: CSLPSTNTGELFF. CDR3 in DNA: TGCAGTCTTCCCAGCACCAACACCGGGGAGCTGTTTTTT.

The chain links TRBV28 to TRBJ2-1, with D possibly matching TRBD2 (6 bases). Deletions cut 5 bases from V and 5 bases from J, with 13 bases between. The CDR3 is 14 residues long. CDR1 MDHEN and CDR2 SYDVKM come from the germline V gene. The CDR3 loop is CASSPGTLNNEQFF. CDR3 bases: TGTGCCAGCAGTCCCGGGACTTTAAACAATGAGCAGTTCTTC.

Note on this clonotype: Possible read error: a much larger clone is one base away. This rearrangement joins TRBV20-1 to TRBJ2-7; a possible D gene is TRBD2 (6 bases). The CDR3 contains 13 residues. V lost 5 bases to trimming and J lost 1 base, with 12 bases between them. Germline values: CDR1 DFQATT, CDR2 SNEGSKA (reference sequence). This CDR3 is CSASRLGSYEQYF. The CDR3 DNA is TGCAGTGCTTCACGACTAGGATCCTACGAGCAGTACTTC.

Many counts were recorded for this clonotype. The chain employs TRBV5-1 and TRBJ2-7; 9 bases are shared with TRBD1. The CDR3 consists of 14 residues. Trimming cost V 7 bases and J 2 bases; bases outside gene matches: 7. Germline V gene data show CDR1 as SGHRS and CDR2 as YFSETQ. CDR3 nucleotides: TGCGCCAGCTCGGGACAGGGAGTTGCCTACGAGCAGTACTTC. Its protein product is CASSGQGVAYEQYF.

This chain's CDR3 is CAWSVRTTGELFF. CDR3 in DNA: TGTGCCTGGAGTGTACGTACCACCGGGGAGCTGTTTTTT. The V gene is TRBV30, the J gene TRBJ2-2; no firm D call. Germline values: CDR1 GTSNPN, CDR2 SVGIG (reference sequence). The ends were cut back, 0 bases at V and 4 bases at J, with 6 bases in the middle. The CDR3 sequence is 13 residues long. The full variable domain, with the rest looked up from reference TRBV30 and TRBJ2-2, is SQTIHQWPATLVQPVGSPLSLECTVEGTSNPNLYWYRQAAGRGLQLLFYSVGIGQISSEVPQNLSASRPQDRQFILSSKKLLLSDSGFYLCAWSVRTTGELFFGEGSRLTVL.

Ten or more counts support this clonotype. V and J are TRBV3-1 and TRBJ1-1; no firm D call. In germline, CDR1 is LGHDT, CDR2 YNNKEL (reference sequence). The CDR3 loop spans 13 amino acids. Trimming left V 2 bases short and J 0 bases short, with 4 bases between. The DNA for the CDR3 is TGTGCCAGCAGCCAAAGGTTGAACACTGAAGCTTTCTTT. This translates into CASSQRLNTEAFF.

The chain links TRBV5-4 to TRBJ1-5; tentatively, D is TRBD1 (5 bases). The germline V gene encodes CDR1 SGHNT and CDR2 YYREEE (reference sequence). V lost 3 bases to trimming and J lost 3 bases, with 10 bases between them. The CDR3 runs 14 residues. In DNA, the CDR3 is TGTGCCAGCAGCTCGCAGGGATACAATCAGCCCCAGCATTTT. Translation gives CASSSQGYNQPQHF.

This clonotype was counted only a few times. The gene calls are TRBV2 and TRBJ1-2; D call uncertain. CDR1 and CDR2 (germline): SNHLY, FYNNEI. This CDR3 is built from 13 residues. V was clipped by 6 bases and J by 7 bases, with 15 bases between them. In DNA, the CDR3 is TGTGCCAGCAGCCAAGTCAGAGGGCTTGGCTACACCTTC. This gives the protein CASSQVRGLGYTF.

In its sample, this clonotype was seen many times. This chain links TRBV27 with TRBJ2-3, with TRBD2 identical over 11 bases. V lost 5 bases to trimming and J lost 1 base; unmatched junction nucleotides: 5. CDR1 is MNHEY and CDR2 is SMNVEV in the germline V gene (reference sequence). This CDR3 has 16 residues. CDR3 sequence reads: CASSPTSGSGTDTQYF. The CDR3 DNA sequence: TGTGCCAGCAGTCCTACTAGCGGGAGTGGCACAGATACGCAGTATTTT.

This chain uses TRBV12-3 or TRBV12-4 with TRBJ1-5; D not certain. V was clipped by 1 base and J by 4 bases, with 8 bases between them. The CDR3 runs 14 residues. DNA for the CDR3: TGTGCCAGCAGTTTAGTTGCGGGGAATCAGCCCCAGCATTTT. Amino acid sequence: CASSLVAGNQPQHF.